This note documents a single TCR beta chain sequence. CDR3 size: 14 residues. The germline gives CDR1 MNHEY, CDR2 SVGAGI. V was cut by 2 bases and J by 8 bases, with 13 bases left in between. This entry belongs to a study of blood T cell repertoires in COVID-19. In the authors' workflow: From reference gene primer amplification, estimates of nucleated cell counts were derived. The assay was immunoSEQ multiplex PCR, and TCRdb's table has in-frame clones only and misses some. Clone size and the V and J calls come from that table; the DNA yielded D and trimming. This sample carries a few hundred thousand clones, nearly 90% of them seen once, and the ten largest clones take more than 13%.

This TCR derives from a man younger than 40 who had been exposed to COVID-19. V gene TRBV6-5 combines with J gene TRBJ1-5, with D uncertain. Sequenced: PBMCs or T cells enriched from blood (not recorded which). CDR3 sequence: CASSYEAGGKPQHF. The CDR3 DNA follows: TGTGCCAGCAGTTACGAGGCGGGCGGGAAGCCCCAGCATTTT.